These 30 T cell receptor beta chains were sequenced from one sample in a study of blood T cell repertoires in COVID-19. Only in-frame clones appear in the TCRdb table, and some are missing; sequencing was by immunoSEQ multiplex PCR. The profile covers approximately 250,000 clones, with approximately 90% appearing a single time and roughly 4% taken by the ten largest. Input material: PBMCs or T cells enriched from blood (not recorded which). These receptors were collected from a woman between 25 and 40 years old with acute COVID-19.

This clone was detected only once. The chain employs TRBV27 and TRBJ1-2; TRBD1 is a possible D gene (5 bases). The CDR3 length is 14 residues. Germline V CDR1 and CDR2: MNHEY, SMNVEV (reference sequence). V dropped 8 bases and J dropped 4 bases, with 17 bases sitting between them. The CDR3 bases are TGTGCCAGCGCGCGGGGGAGGGAGGTCTATGGCTACACCTTC. This sequence encodes CASARGREVYGYTF.

In this sample, this clone turned up a few times. An end of the junction does not agree with germline; a read error may underlie this. V gene TRBV4-2 combines with J gene TRBJ2-3, with a weak D call TRBD1 (6 bases). The CDR3 loop spans 17 amino acids. Germline-derived CDR1 and CDR2 are LGHNA and YNFKEQ. The CDR3 protein is CASSQGRDTESTDTQYF. CDR3 sequence (DNA): TGTGCCAGCAGTCAAGGACGGGACACCGAAAGCACAGATACGCAGTATTTT.

This chain uses TRBV12-3 or TRBV12-4 with TRBJ2-1; D might be TRBD2 (6 bases). The CDR3 covers 13 residues. V was clipped by 4 bases and J by 8 bases, with 12 bases between them. The CDR3, as DNA: TGTGCCAGCAGTTCTCGGGAGCCGGATGAGCAGTTCTTC. Amino acids: CASSSREPDEQFF.

Worth noting for this clone: The sample carries other DNA sequences with the same CDR3. This rearrangement joins TRBV5-1 to TRBJ2-3, with TRBD2 matching over 12 bases. The CDR3 spans 16 residues. Germline V CDR1 and CDR2: SGHRS, YFSETQ. Germline trimming cut 5 bases from V and 0 bases from J; bases unmatched to any gene: 4. CDR3 residues: CASSFGTSGSTDTQYF. CDR3 sequence (DNA): TGCGCCAGCAGTTTTGGGACTAGCGGGAGCACAGATACGCAGTATTTT.

This rearrangement joins TRBV7-9 to TRBJ2-1; TRBD1 agrees at 7 bases. The germline CDR1 and CDR2 sequences are SEHNR and FQNEAQ (reference sequence). The CDR3 loop spans 14 amino acids. J gave up 8 bases and V 5 bases, and 9 bases lay outside the gene matches. CDR3 amino acids: CASSPRQGPDEQFF. Here the CDR3 DNA reads TGTGCCAGCAGCCCGAGACAGGGTCCCGATGAGCAGTTCTTC.

The chain recombines TRBV24-1 with TRBJ2-1; TRBD2 aligns across 7 bases. The CDR3 consists of 17 residues. Unmatched junction bases numbered 5, after V lost 0 bases and J lost 1 base. From germline, CDR1 is KGHDR and CDR2 SFDVKD. DNA of the CDR3: TGTGCCACCAGTGATTTGTCGCGAGCGGGATCCTACAATGAGCAGTTCTTC. Protein sequence: CATSDLSRAGSYNEQFF.

The V call is TRBV6-5, the J call TRBJ1-5; 8 positions match TRBD1. The CDR3 contains 15 residues. CDR1 and CDR2 from the germline V gene are MNHEY and SVGAGI. V dropped 8 bases and J dropped 1; count of bases not matched to a gene: 7. The CDR3 nucleotides read TGTGCCAGCGTAGTACGGACAGGGAGCAATCAGCCCCAGCATTTT. It yields the protein CASVVRTGSNQPQHF.

The chain links TRBV29-1 to TRBJ2-7; TRBD2 aligns across 13 bases. Per germline, CDR1 SQVTM and CDR2 ANQGSEA. V dropped 7 bases and J dropped 7; count of bases not matched to a gene: 7. The CDR3 totals 13 residues. CDR3 coding DNA: TGCAGCGCCCTACTAGCGGGAGGGTCTGAGCAGTACTTC. Translated: CSALLAGGSEQYF.

Worth noting for this clone: Relative to the germline gene, one junction end is altered; a read error may explain this. The sample carries other DNA sequences with the same CDR3. The chain uses TRBV4-1 and TRBJ2-1; no firm D call. CDR1 and CDR2 from the germline V gene are MGHRA and YSYEKL. This CDR3 region has 12 residues. The CDR3 reads CASSQGPNEQFF. Written as DNA, the CDR3 is TGCGCCAGCAGTCAAGGGCCGAATGAGCAGTTCTTC.

The chain carries TRBV30 and TRBJ2-5, with 7 bases that match TRBD1. Germline V gene lookup returns CDR1 GTSNPN and CDR2 SVGIG (reference sequence). V gave up 5 bases and J gave up 1 base; unmatched junction bases: 4. This CDR3 has 13 residues. The CDR3 reads CAWSTGLQETQYF. CDR3 in DNA: TGTGCCTGGTCGACAGGGCTCCAAGAGACCCAGTACTTC.

The chain has TRBV6-5 and TRBJ2-7; no clear D. The ends were cut back, 7 bases at V and 2 bases at J, with 15 bases in the middle. The CDR3 runs 14 residues. Germline CDR1 MNHEY, CDR2 SVGAGI. The CDR3 is CASTPWASTYEQYF. Here the CDR3 DNA reads TGTGCCAGCACTCCATGGGCCAGCACCTACGAGCAGTACTTC.

J is TRBJ2-5 and V is TRBV15; D call uncertain. V was cut by 3 bases and J by 0 bases, with 11 bases left in between. Germline V gives CDR1 LNHNV, CDR2 YYDKDF (reference sequence). This CDR3 is built from 15 residues. CDR3 sequence: CATSSQDWNQETQYF. Written as DNA, the CDR3 is TGTGCCACCAGCAGCCAAGACTGGAACCAAGAGACCCAGTACTTC. The full variable domain, its missing parts supplied by reference TRBV15 and TRBJ2-5, is DAMVIQNPRYQVTQFGKPVTLSCSQTLNHNVMYWYQQKSSQAPKLLFHYYDKDFNNEADTPDNFQSRRPNTSFCFLDIRSPGLGDTAMYLCATSSQDWNQETQYFGPGTRLLVL.

The V and J genes are TRBV2 and TRBJ2-7, with no clear D. CDR1 SNHLY and CDR2 FYNNEI come from the germline V gene. Trimming stripped 3 bases from V and 2 bases from J, with 8 bases between. The CDR3 totals 13 residues. The CDR3 here is CASSDSPTYEQYF. In DNA, the CDR3 is TGTGCCAGCAGTGATAGTCCAACCTACGAGCAGTACTTC.

The V call is TRBV3-1 (or the pseudogene TRBV3-2), the J call TRBJ1-1; no reliable D call. This CDR3 comprises 14 residues. Germline V CDR1 and CDR2: LGHDT, YNNKEL (reference sequence). Trimming removed 3 bases at V and 1 base at J, with 9 bases between. CDR3 nucleotide sequence: TGTGCCAGCAGCCATGGGCACAGGAACACTGAAGCTTTCTTT. Translation: CASSHGHRNTEAFF.

This rearrangement joins TRBV7-2 to TRBJ2-7; 9 bases are shared with TRBD1. The CDR3 is made up of 13 amino acids. The junction had 4 bases not matched to a gene; V was cut back by 5 bases and J by 5 bases. Per the germline V gene, CDR1 is SGHTA and CDR2 is FQGNSA. CDR3 nucleotides: TGTGCCAGCAGCAGGGACAGGGCCCACGAGCAGTACTTC. Its protein product is CASSRDRAHEQYF.

This chain connects TRBV6-1 to TRBJ1-2; 8 bases fit TRBD1. V lost 2 bases and J lost 9; bases outside the gene matches: 8. Germline CDR1 is MNHNS and CDR2 is SASEGT. CDR3 length: 14 amino acids. The CDR3 DNA sequence: TGTGCCAGCAGTGAACCGGGACAGGATGGTTGCTACACCTTC. Translation: CASSEPGQDGCYTF.

The chain combines TRBV9 with TRBJ2-3; TRBD2 matches 12 bases. Trimming cost V 0 bases and J 1 base; bases outside gene matches: 12. The germline CDR1 and CDR2 sequences are SGDLS and YYNGEE. The CDR3 spans 20 residues. CDR3 amino acids: CASSVATWASGRAGTDTQYF. In DNA form, the CDR3 reads TGTGCCAGCAGCGTAGCTACATGGGCTAGCGGGAGGGCCGGCACAGATACGCAGTATTTT.

This clone was observed many times. The rearrangement joins TRBV27 to TRBJ2-7; 10 nucleotides agree with TRBD1. The ends lost 0 bases at V and 5 bases at J; junction bases unmatched: 10. Germline V gene data show CDR1 as MNHEY and CDR2 as SMNVEV (reference sequence). CDR3 length: 17 amino acids. The CDR3 loop is CASSLSIWDRGGNEQYF. In DNA form, the CDR3 reads TGTGCCAGCAGTTTATCTATCTGGGACAGGGGCGGCAACGAGCAGTACTTC.

V and J are TRBV4-1 and TRBJ1-2, with D perhaps TRBD1 (6 bases). The CDR3 runs 17 residues. The V gene lost 0 bases and the J gene lost 4 bases, with 18 bases spanning the gap. The germline CDR1 and CDR2 sequences are MGHRA and YSYEKL. CDR3 sequence (DNA): TGCGCCAGCAGCCAAGATCTCCGGGCTGACAGGCCCTATGGCTACACCTTC. Encoded protein: CASSQDLRADRPYGYTF.

The chain carries TRBV3-1 (or the pseudogene TRBV3-2) and TRBJ2-5; D possibly corresponds to TRBD2 (5 bases). Germline lookup yields CDR1 LGHDT and CDR2 YNNKEL (reference sequence). The V end lost 1 base, the J end lost 8 bases, and 17 bases lay between the germline ends. The CDR3 is made up of 15 amino acids. The CDR3 spells CASSQVMGVDVTQYF. The CDR3 region has the DNA TGTGCCAGCAGCCAAGTGATGGGAGTAGATGTAACCCAGTACTTC.

The chain joins TRBV28 to TRBJ1-2, with a weak D call TRBD1 (6 bases). V lost 6 bases, J lost 8 bases, and 16 bases lay in between. The CDR3 sequence is 13 residues long. Germline V lookup: CDR1 MDHEN, CDR2 SYDVKM. The CDR3 DNA sequence: TGTGCCAGCAGCTTGACAGGCGTGTACGGCTACACCTTC. Translation: CASSLTGVYGYTF.

The chain joins TRBV18 to TRBJ2-2; D possibly corresponds to TRBD2 (5 bases). Germline lookup yields CDR1 KGHSH and CDR2 LQKENI. V lost 5 bases and J 1 base, leaving 11 bases between the germline ends. The CDR3 has 15 amino acids. The CDR3 reads CASSSLRENTGELFF. The CDR3, as DNA: TGTGCCAGCTCATCCCTGAGGGAGAACACCGGGGAGCTGTTTTTT.

The CDR3 sequence: CASSLSGGLAGVGELFF. The CDR3 nucleotides read TGTGCCAGCAGTTTAAGTGGAGGACTAGCGGGAGTCGGGGAGCTGTTTTTT. The chain uses TRBV27 and TRBJ2-2; 13 nucleotides match TRBD2. The V gene end was trimmed by 2 bases and the J gene end by 7 bases; junction bases not matched to a gene: 7. Germline-derived CDR1 and CDR2 are MNHEY and SMNVEV (reference sequence). The CDR3 length is 17 residues.

This rearrangement joins TRBV6-5 to TRBJ1-5, with D maybe TRBD1 (5 bases). Germline lookup yields CDR1 MNHEY and CDR2 SVGAGI. The CDR3 is 11 residues long. Trimming took off 10 bases at V and 3 bases at J, with 7 bases between the two ends. The CDR3 nucleotides are TGTGCCACACAGGACAATCAGCCCCAGCATTTT. Translating it yields CATQDNQPQHF.

The rearrangement joins TRBV28 to TRBJ1-5; D not certain. V lost 3 bases, J lost 5 bases, and 5 bases lay in between. The CDR3 runs 12 residues. CDR1 MDHEN and CDR2 SYDVKM come from the germline V gene. The CDR3 DNA is TGTGCCAGCAGTTTGGCCCATCAGCCCCAGCATTTT. Translation gives CASSLAHQPQHF.

The chain joins TRBV11-2 to TRBJ2-7, with D perhaps matching TRBD2 (6 bases). V was clipped by 4 bases and J by 3 bases, with 13 bases between them. Per the germline V gene, CDR1 is SGHAT and CDR2 is FQNNGV. CDR3 length: 14 amino acids. CDR3 protein: CASSSPRLGYEQYF. The CDR3 DNA reads as TGTGCCAGCAGCTCCCCGAGACTAGGCTACGAGCAGTACTTC.

V is TRBV4-1 and J is TRBJ2-5; D is perhaps TRBD2 (6 bases). The germline V gene encodes CDR1 MGHRA and CDR2 YSYEKL. V was pared by 3 bases and J by 5 bases, with 16 bases between. The CDR3 consists of 15 residues. CDR3 sequence (DNA): TGCGCCAGCAGCCAGACCGGGACTCGGAAGGAGACCCAGTACTTC. Its protein is CASSQTGTRKETQYF.

The chain links TRBV6-5 to TRBJ1-1; 7 nucleotides match TRBD1. Trimming removed 7 bases from V and 1 base from J; junction bases left unmatched: 3. The CDR3 spans 13 residues. Per germline, CDR1 MNHEY and CDR2 SVGAGI. This chain's CDR3 is CASKRTGNTEAFF. In nucleotides, the CDR3 is TGTGCCAGCAAGAGGACAGGGAACACTGAAGCTTTCTTT.

The chain carries TRBV19 and TRBJ2-1; weak D call: TRBD1 (5 bases). The V gene's germline CDR1 is LNHDA and CDR2 SQIVND (reference sequence). The CDR3 contains 13 residues. The germline V and J ends were trimmed by 2 bases and 8 bases, with 10 bases remaining between them. CDR3 DNA: TGTGCCAGTAGTATATCAGGGATCGATGAGCAGTTCTTC. This sequence encodes CASSISGIDEQFF.

This sequence joins TRBV3-1 (or the pseudogene TRBV3-2) and TRBJ2-3; no clear D gene. The germline V gene encodes CDR1 LGHDT and CDR2 YNNKEL (reference sequence). The CDR3 extends over 12 amino acids. Trimming took 0 bases from V and 7 from J, leaving 5 bases between them. For the CDR3, the DNA is TGTGCCAGCAGCCAAGATCTAAATACGCAGTATTTT. Its translation is CASSQDLNTQYF.